The rows below give T cell receptor beta chains drawn from one sample of a study of T cell responses to AZD1222 COVID-19 vaccine. Clones were sequenced by immunoSEQ multiplex PCR, and TCRdb holds only the in-frame ones, with some missing. The sample lists around 150,000 clones, just under 95% occurring once. The sample consisted of peripheral blood, taken 28 days after the second AZD1222 dose. Source of these receptors: an adult who received the AZD1222 COVID-19 vaccine. CDR3s include the opening cysteine and the closing phenylalanine or tryptophan. The D gene is left open where the match is weak. The size entry is marked missing in some rows and otherwise reads once, few, many or a size class.

d_call: NA; j_call: TRBJ1-6; v_call: TRBV5-6; clone_size: NA; cdr3_nt: TGTGCCAGCAGCTTCCGGTCCCTCCACTTT; cdr3_aa: CASSFRSLHF
d_call: NA; j_call: TRBJ1-1; v_call: TRBV3-1/TRBV3-2; clone_size: NA; cdr3_nt: TGTGCCAGCAGCCAAGGTCCGGGGGAGAACACTGAAGCTTTCTTT; cdr3_aa: CASSQGPGENTEAFF
d_call: TRBD1; j_call: TRBJ1-2; v_call: TRBV18; clone_size: few; cdr3_nt: TGTGCCAGCTCACCACTGACAGGGGATCCCTACACCTTC; cdr3_aa: CASSPLTGDPYTF
d_call: NA; j_call: TRBJ2-5; v_call: TRBV7-6; clone_size: NA; cdr3_nt: TGTGCCAGCAGATATCAGGGGGGAGAGACCCAGTACTTC; cdr3_aa: CASRYQGGETQYF
d_call: NA; j_call: TRBJ1-5; v_call: TRBV2; clone_size: once; cdr3_nt: TGTGCCAGCAGTGATCTCGGCAGGGTGGTTCAGCCCCAGCATTTT; cdr3_aa: CASSDLGRVVQPQHF
d_call: NA; j_call: TRBJ1-5; v_call: TRBV12-3/TRBV12-4; clone_size: NA; cdr3_nt: TGTGCCAGCAGTTTTTTCCCCGATCAGCCCCAGCATTTT; cdr3_aa: CASSFFPDQPQHF
d_call: NA; j_call: TRBJ2-7; v_call: TRBV6-2/TRBV6-3; clone_size: NA; cdr3_nt: TGTGCCAGCAGTTACAGCCGGGGTCTCCTCTACGAGCAGTACTTC; cdr3_aa: CASSYSRGLLYEQYF
d_call: NA; j_call: TRBJ1-1; v_call: TRBV5-5; clone_size: NA; cdr3_nt: TGTGCCAGCAGCTTGGCGGTGGTCAGAGGGTCGTTGAACACTGAAGCTTTCTTT; cdr3_aa: CASSLAVVRGSLNTEAFF
d_call: NA; j_call: TRBJ1-5; v_call: TRBV6-1; clone_size: NA; cdr3_nt: TGTGCCAGCAGTGACGACATTAGCTGGCCCCAGCATTTT; cdr3_aa: CASSDDISWPQHF
d_call: TRBD1; j_call: TRBJ2-1; v_call: TRBV6-6; clone_size: NA; cdr3_nt: TGTGCCAGCAGCACGAAAGGGGGCCATGAGCAGTTCTTC; cdr3_aa: CASSTKGGHEQFF
d_call: TRBD1; j_call: TRBJ1-1; v_call: TRBV6-2/TRBV6-3; clone_size: NA; cdr3_nt: TGTGCCAGCAGTTCAGACAGGGGAGCCACTGAAGCTTTCTTT; cdr3_aa: CASSSDRGATEAFF
d_call: NA; j_call: TRBJ1-1; v_call: TRBV12-3/TRBV12-4; clone_size: NA; cdr3_nt: TGTGCCAGCAAAGTCGAGCAAGTAGCTTTCTTT; cdr3_aa: CASKVEQVAFF
d_call: TRBD1; j_call: TRBJ1-1; v_call: TRBV2; clone_size: once; cdr3_nt: TGTGCCAGCAGCGCCGGGACAGTACGTACTGAAGCTTTCTTT; cdr3_aa: CASSAGTVRTEAFF
d_call: NA; j_call: TRBJ2-7; v_call: TRBV27; clone_size: NA; cdr3_nt: TGTGCCAGCAGAGTATCAGTTTCTTCCTACGAGCAGTACTTC; cdr3_aa: CASRVSVSSYEQYF
d_call: NA; j_call: TRBJ1-3; v_call: TRBV4-1; clone_size: NA; cdr3_nt: TGCGCCAGCAGCCAGGGATTAATGATTCGGGACACCATATATTTT; cdr3_aa: CASSQGLMIRDTIYF
d_call: NA; j_call: TRBJ1-3; v_call: TRBV2; clone_size: once; cdr3_nt: TGTGCCAGCAAATTTCTCGCGGGAAACACCATATATTTT; cdr3_aa: CASKFLAGNTIYF
d_call: TRBD2; j_call: TRBJ2-1; v_call: TRBV19; clone_size: NA; cdr3_nt: TGTGCCAGTAGTATAGGGGGTAGCGGGGGATACAATGAGCAGTTCTTC; cdr3_aa: CASSIGGSGGYNEQFF
d_call: TRBD1; j_call: TRBJ2-2; v_call: TRBV18; clone_size: NA; cdr3_nt: TGTGCCAGCTCACCGGGACAGGCCGGGGAGCTGTTTTTT; cdr3_aa: CASSPGQAGELFF
d_call: NA; j_call: TRBJ1-4; v_call: TRBV3-1/TRBV3-2; clone_size: NA; cdr3_nt: TGTGCCAGCAGCCGCGAGGGGGTCTTCGGAACTAATGAAAAACTGTTTTTT; cdr3_aa: CASSREGVFGTNEKLFF
d_call: TRBD1; j_call: TRBJ2-1; v_call: TRBV11-3; clone_size: NA; cdr3_nt: TGTGCCAGCAGCCTAACCCGGGACAGGGGCGAGCAGTTCTTC; cdr3_aa: CASSLTRDRGEQFF